A selection of T cell receptor beta chains follows, all from one sample in a study of blood T cell repertoires in COVID-19. Sequenced by immunoSEQ multiplex PCR; TCRdb stores in-frame clones only, minus some. The table lists approximately 220,000 clones, 80% to 90% of them singletons. The sequenced material came from peripheral blood. These receptors all stem from a woman older than 75 with acute or convalescent COVID-19. Both conserved end residues are part of each CDR3. The D gene is left open where the match is weak. Expanded clones are given a class, and other clones once, few, many or no size at all.

clone_size d_call j_call v_call cdr3_aa cdr3_nt
. TRBD1 TRBJ2-7 TRBV29-1 CSGGTGGFYEQYF TGCAGCGGCGGGACAGGGGGTTTTTACGAGCAGTACTTC
few . TRBJ2-7 TRBV5-5 CASSLLGSIYEQYF TGTGCCAGCAGCCTGCTGGGGAGCATCTACGAGCAGTACTTC
. . TRBJ1-2 TRBV4-2 CASSQTESGYTF TGTGCCAGCAGCCAAACCGAATCAGGGTACACCTTC
. TRBD1 TRBJ2-3 TRBV4-3 CASSQDIGTALYF TGCGCCAGCAGCCAAGATATCGGGACAGCTTTGTATTTT
. TRBD2 TRBJ2-6 TRBV13 CASSLMALERGGSGANVLTF TGTGCCAGCAGCCTTATGGCCCTCGAGCGGGGGGGCTCTGGGGCCAACGTCCTGACTTTC
. . TRBJ2-6 TRBV11-3 CASSPRTEANVLTF TGTGCCAGCAGCCCGAGGACAGAGGCCAACGTCCTGACTTTC
. . TRBJ2-2 TRBV6-1 CAIYYTGELFF TGTGCCATTTATTACACCGGGGAGCTGTTTTTT
once TRBD2 TRBJ2-5 TRBV3-1/TRBV3-2 CASSQGLAGLQYF TGTGCCAGCAGCCAGGGACTAGCGGGGCTCCAGTACTTC
few TRBD1 TRBJ1-3 TRBV4-1 CASSFDRGNSGNTIYF TGCGCCAGCAGCTTTGACAGGGGGAACTCTGGAAACACCATATATTTT
. TRBD2 TRBJ2-7 TRBV4-3 CASSQASGGASSYEQYF TGCGCCAGCAGCCAAGCCAGCGGGGGCGCAAGCTCCTACGAGCAGTACTTC
few . TRBJ1-2 TRBV30 CAWKQGVYGYTF TGTGCCTGGAAACAGGGCGTGTATGGCTACACCTTC
. TRBD1 TRBJ2-7 TRBV6-5 CASSRTGATSYEQYF TGTGCCAGCAGCAGGACAGGGGCTACCTCCTACGAGCAGTACTTC
. . TRBJ1-6 TRBV7-2 CASSLGQGGANSPLHF TGTGCCAGCAGCTTGGGCCAGGGAGGAGCAAATTCACCCCTCCACTTT